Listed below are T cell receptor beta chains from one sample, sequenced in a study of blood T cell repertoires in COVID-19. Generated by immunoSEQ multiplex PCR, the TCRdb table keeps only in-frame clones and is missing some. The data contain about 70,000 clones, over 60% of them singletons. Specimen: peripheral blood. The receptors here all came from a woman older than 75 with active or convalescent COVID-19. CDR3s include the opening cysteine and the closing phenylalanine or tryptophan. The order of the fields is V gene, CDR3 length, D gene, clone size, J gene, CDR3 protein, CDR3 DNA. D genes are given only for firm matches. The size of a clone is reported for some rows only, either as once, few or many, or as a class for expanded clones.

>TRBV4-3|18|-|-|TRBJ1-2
CASSQVLLSGLVNYGYTF
TGCGCCAGCAGCCAAGTGCTTTTGTCAGGGCTTGTTAACTATGGCTACACCTTC
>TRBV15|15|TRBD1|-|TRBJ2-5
CATTRDRGFGETQYF
TGTGCCACCACCCGGGACAGGGGATTTGGAGAGACCCAGTACTTC
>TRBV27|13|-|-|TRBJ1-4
CATRRDNNEKLFF
TGTGCCACCCGCCGGGACAATAATGAAAAACTGTTTTTT
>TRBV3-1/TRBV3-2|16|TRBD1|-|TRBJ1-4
CASSLSAGTGAEKLFF
TGTGCCAGCAGCCTAAGCGCCGGGACAGGAGCTGAAAAACTGTTTTTT
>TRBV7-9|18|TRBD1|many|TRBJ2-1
CASSLGELTGKGYNEQFF
TGTGCCAGCAGCTTAGGAGAACTGACAGGGAAGGGTTACAATGAGCAGTTCTTC
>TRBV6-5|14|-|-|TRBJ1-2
CASSSGLKADGYTF
TGTGCCAGCAGTAGCGGACTGAAGGCCGATGGCTACACCTTC
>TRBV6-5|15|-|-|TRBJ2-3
CASKLTEFDTDTQYF
TGTGCCAGCAAGTTAACAGAGTTTGACACAGATACGCAGTATTTT
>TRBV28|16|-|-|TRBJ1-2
CASSLNEVLINYGYTF
TGTGCCAGCAGTTTAAATGAGGTACTCATTAACTATGGCTACACCTTC
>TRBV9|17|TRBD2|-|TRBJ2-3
CASSVAPLAGDTDTQYF
TGTGCCAGCAGCGTAGCCCCGCTAGCGGGGGACACAGATACGCAGTATTTT
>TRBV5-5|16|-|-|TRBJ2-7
CASSPTTGTKDYEQYF
TGTGCCAGCAGTCCTACGACGGGAACTAAGGACTACGAGCAGTACTTC
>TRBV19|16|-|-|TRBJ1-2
CASIPSNVQTNYGYTF
TGTGCCAGTATCCCCTCCAATGTACAGACTAACTATGGCTACACCTTC
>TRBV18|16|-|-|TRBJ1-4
CASSPLQGRDNEKLFF
TGTGCCAGCTCACCCCTTCAAGGGAGGGATAATGAAAAACTGTTTTTT
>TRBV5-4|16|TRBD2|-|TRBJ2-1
CASSNKRGGAYNEQFF
TGTGCCAGCAGCAATAAGCGGGGGGGGGCCTACAATGAGCAGTTCTTC
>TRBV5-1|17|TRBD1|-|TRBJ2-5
CASSAPKGQVLGETQYF
TGCGCCAGCAGCGCACCTAAGGGACAGGTTTTGGGAGAGACCCAGTACTTC
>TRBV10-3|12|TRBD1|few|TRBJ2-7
CAISAGGDEQYF
TGTGCCATCAGTGCAGGGGGCGACGAGCAGTACTTC
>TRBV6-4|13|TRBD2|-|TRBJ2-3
CASSSGGMDTQYF
TGTGCCAGCAGCAGCGGGGGGATGGATACGCAGTATTTT
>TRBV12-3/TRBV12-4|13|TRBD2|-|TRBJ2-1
CASSLVAGVEQFF
TGTGCCAGCAGTTTAGTTGCGGGAGTTGAGCAGTTCTTC
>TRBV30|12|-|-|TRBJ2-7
CAWSVLSYEQYF
TGTGCCTGGAGTGTACTCTCCTACGAGCAGTACTTC
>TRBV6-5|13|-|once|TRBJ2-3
CASSRGSTDTQYF
TGTGCCAGCAGTAGGGGTAGCACAGATACGCAGTATTTT
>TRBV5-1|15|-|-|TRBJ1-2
CASKVLEATNYGYTF
TGCGCCAGCAAGGTCTTAGAGGCCACAAACTATGGCTACACCTTC
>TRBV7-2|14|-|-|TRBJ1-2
CASSLDAGEYGYTF
TGTGCCAGCAGCTTAGATGCAGGGGAGTATGGCTACACCTTC
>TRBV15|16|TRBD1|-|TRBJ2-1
CATSRGDRVFVDEQFF
TGTGCCACCAGCAGGGGTGACAGGGTGTTTGTCGATGAGCAGTTCTTC
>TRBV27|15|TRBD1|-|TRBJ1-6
CASSTPTGVGSPLHF
TGTGCCAGCAGTACGCCGACAGGGGTAGGATCACCCCTCCACTTT
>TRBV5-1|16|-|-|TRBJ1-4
CASSSGGGATNEKLFF
TGCGCCAGCAGCTCGGGGGGAGGCGCAACTAATGAAAAACTGTTTTTT
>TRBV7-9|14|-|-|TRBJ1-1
CASSLLQGNTEAFF
TGTGCCAGCAGTTTATTACAGGGCAACACTGAAGCTTTCTTT
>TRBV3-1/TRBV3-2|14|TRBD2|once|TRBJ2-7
CASSQESGSYEQYF
TGTGCCAGCAGCCAGGAGAGCGGGAGCTACGAGCAGTACTTC
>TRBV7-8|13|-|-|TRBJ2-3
CASSLGESDTQYF
TGTGCCAGCAGCCTAGGGGAGTCAGATACGCAGTATTTT
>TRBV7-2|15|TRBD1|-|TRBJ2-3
CASSLAGGEGDTQYF
TGTGCCAGCAGCTTAGCAGGGGGCGAAGGAGATACGCAGTATTTT
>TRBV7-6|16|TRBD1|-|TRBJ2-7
CASSPSDRAVSYEQYF
TGTGCCAGCAGCCCGTCGGACAGGGCAGTTTCCTACGAGCAGTACTTC
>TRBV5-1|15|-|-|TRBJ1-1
CASGPPGQPNTEAFF
TGCGCCAGCGGCCCCCCGGGACAACCGAACACTGAAGCTTTCTTT
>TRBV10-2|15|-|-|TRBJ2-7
CASSESIQASYEQYF
TGCGCCAGCAGTGAGTCGATCCAGGCCTCCTACGAGCAGTACTTC
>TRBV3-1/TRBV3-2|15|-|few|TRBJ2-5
CASSPLRTVKETQYF
TGTGCCAGCAGCCCACTGAGGACAGTCAAGGAGACCCAGTACTTC
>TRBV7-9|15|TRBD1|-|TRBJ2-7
CASSSYFDRGSEQYF
TGTGCCAGCAGCTCCTATTTTGACAGGGGCTCCGAGCAGTACTTC
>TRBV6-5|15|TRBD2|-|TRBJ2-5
CASSYSGGGQETQYF
TGTGCCAGCAGTTATAGCGGGGGTGGACAAGAGACCCAGTACTTC
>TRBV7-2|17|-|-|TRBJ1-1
CASSGGGGFEVYTEAFF
TGTGCCAGCAGCGGGGGAGGGGGGTTTGAAGTCTACACTGAAGCTTTCTTT
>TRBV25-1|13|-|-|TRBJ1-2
CASSEVSGYGYTF
TGTGCCAGCAGTGAAGTTTCGGGCTATGGCTACACCTTC
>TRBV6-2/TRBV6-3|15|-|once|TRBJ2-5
CASSLYAEGRETQYF
TGTGCCAGCAGTTTGTATGCGGAGGGCCGAGAGACCCAGTACTTC
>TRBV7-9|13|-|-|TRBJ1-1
CASSFLLNTEAFF
TGTGCCAGCAGCTTTCTCCTGAACACTGAAGCTTTCTTT